These 5 T cell receptor beta chains were all obtained from the same sample, sequenced in a study of memory CD4+ T cells and cytomegalovirus serostatus. The method was immunoSEQ multiplex PCR; TCRdb's version includes in-frame clones alone and lacks a portion of them. The table lists 40,000 to 55,000 clones, around 76% of them singletons. The sort gate was single viable CD3+CD4+CD8-CD45RO+ cells for memory CD4+ T cells. The sequenced sample consisted of memory CD4+ T cells from blood. These receptors came from an adult in good health and CMV-seronegative.

This clone was found a few times. This CDR3 reads CASSQVGTALRNNEQFF. CDR3 nucleotides: TGCGCCAGCAGCCAAGTAGGGACAGCACTCCGGAACAATGAGCAGTTCTTC. The chain combines TRBV4-1 with TRBJ2-1, with 7 bases lining up with TRBD1. V gave up 1 base and J gave up 5 bases; unmatched junction bases: 11. The CDR3 length is 17 residues. CDR1 is MGHRA, CDR2 YSYEKL, per germline.

A note on this clone: An end of the junction differs from the germline gene, which may be a read error. This chain uses TRBV2 with TRBJ1-4; D not certain. CDR3 length: 15 residues. CDR1 and CDR2 from the germline V gene are SNHLY and FYNNEI. Here the CDR3 DNA reads TGTGCCAGCAGTCAAGCAGCTGGGCTTAATGAAAAACTGTTTTTT. Translated, it gives CASSQAAGLNEKLFF.

This clone has only one observation. This chain connects TRBV11-2 to TRBJ2-1, with 7 bases fitting TRBD1. The CDR3 covers 16 residues. The V segment lost 5 bases and the J segment 1 base; nucleotides outside the gene matches: 8. Germline CDR1 reads SGHAT; CDR2 reads FQNNGV. The CDR3 protein is CASSIQGVRSYNEQFF. CDR3 sequence (DNA): TGTGCCAGCAGCATTCAGGGGGTTAGGTCCTACAATGAGCAGTTCTTC.

This clone is medium-sized. The chain combines TRBV2 with TRBJ2-5; perhaps D is TRBD1 or TRBD2 (5 bases each). The CDR3 has 12 amino acids. V gave up 7 bases and J gave up 5 bases, with 11 bases separating them. Germline CDR1 reads SNHLY; CDR2 reads FYNNEI. For the CDR3, the DNA is TGTGCCAGCACAGGGACCGGGGAGACCCAGTACTTC. This sequence encodes CASTGTGETQYF.

The chain employs TRBV19 and TRBJ1-6; 7 bases agree with TRBD1. The ends lost 6 bases at V and 0 bases at J; junction bases unmatched: 5. Germline V gene data show CDR1 as LNHDA and CDR2 as SQIVND (reference sequence). The CDR3 has 16 residues. The CDR3 bases are TGTGCCAGTAGGGCCGGGACAGACTCCTATAATTCACCCCTCCACTTT. Translating it yields CASRAGTDSYNSPLHF.